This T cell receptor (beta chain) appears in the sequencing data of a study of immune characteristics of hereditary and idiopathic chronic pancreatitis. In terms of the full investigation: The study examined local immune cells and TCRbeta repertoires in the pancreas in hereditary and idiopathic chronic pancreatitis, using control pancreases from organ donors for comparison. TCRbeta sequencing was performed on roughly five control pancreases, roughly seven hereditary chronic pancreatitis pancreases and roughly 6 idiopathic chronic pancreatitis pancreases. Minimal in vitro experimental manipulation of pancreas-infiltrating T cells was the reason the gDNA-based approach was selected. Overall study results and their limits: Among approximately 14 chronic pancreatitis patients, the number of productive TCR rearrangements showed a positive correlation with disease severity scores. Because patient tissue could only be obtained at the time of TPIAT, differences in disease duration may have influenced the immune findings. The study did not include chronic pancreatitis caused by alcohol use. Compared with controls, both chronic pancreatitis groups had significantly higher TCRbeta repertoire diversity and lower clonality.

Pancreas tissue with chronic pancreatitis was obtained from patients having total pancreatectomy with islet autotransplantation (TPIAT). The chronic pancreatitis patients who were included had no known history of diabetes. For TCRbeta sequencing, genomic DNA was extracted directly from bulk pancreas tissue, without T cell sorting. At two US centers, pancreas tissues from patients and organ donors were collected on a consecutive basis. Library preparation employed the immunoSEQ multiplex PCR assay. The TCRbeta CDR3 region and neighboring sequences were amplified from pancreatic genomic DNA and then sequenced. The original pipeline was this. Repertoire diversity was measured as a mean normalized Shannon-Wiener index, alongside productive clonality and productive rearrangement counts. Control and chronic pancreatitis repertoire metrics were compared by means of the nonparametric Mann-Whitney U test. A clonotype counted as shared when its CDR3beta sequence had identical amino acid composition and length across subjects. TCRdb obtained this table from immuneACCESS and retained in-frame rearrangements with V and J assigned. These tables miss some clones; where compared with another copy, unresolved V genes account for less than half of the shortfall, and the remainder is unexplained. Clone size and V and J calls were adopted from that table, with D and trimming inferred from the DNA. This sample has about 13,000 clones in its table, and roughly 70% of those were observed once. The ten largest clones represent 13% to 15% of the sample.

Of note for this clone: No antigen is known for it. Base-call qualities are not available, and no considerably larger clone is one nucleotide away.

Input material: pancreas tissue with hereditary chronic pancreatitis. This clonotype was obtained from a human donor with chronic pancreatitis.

The DNA reads TGCAGCGTTGGGATGCATAGCGGGAGTGTGTATGAGCAGTTCTTC. Its product reads: CSVGMHSGSVYEQFF. The rearrangement combines TRBV29-1 with TRBJ2-1; 9 middle bases align to TRBD2. Trimming leaves V shorter by 4 bases and J shorter by 8 bases, with the junction holding 12 bases beyond the gene matches. Inclusive of the bounding cysteine and phenylalanine, the CDR3 is 15 residues long. The retained sequence is limited to the CDR3, 45 bases, with the frame set at the first base. As encoded in the germline V gene, CDR1 is SQVTM while CDR2 is ANQGSEA.